This passage covers 27 T cell receptor beta chains from one sample sequenced in a study of identical twins (dated by TCRdb to about 2016). Library preparation used 5' RACE. TCRdb shows the sequencer as Illumina HiSeq 2000. TCRdb's own reprocessing of the public reads used fastp at Q25 and MiXCR and kept productive beta chains. Every distinct CDR3 protein forms one entry, paired with its most common genes and DNA. The sample table contains approximately 490,000 distinct CDR3 sequences; only one count was recorded for about a fifth of them. The top ten hold about 0.48% of the sample. This sample was also put to use in a study of yellow fever vaccine responses in identical twins.

The specimen sequenced was CD4+ T cells sorted from blood. These receptors originate from a young woman in good health.

This clonotype was recorded a few times. V usage is TRBV15 and J usage is TRBJ2-7; D may be TRBD2 (5 bases). The CDR3 covers 15 residues. Germline CDR1 and CDR2: LNHNV and YYDKDF (reference sequence). The V end was cut by 0 bases, the J end by 4 bases, with 13 bases between. The CDR3 here is CATSRDRQDFYEQYF. Written as DNA, the CDR3 is TGTGCCACCAGCAGAGATCGGCAGGACTTTTACGAGCAGTACTTC.

This clonotype has more than one count but fewer than ten. The genes are TRBV15 and TRBJ1-1; the D is unclear. Looked up from germline, CDR1 is LNHNV and CDR2 is YYDKDF (reference sequence). The CDR3 runs to 14 residues. Trimming took off 1 base at V and 5 bases at J, with 11 bases between the two ends. The CDR3 region has the DNA TGTGCCACCAGCAGAGCCTCATCGTTGACTGAAGCTTTCTTT. This encodes CATSRASSLTEAFF.

This clonotype showed up just a few times. The chain is built from TRBV2 and TRBJ2-7; D might be TRBD1 or TRBD2, each matching 5 bases. In germline, CDR1 is SNHLY, CDR2 FYNNEI. With 1 base removed from V and 6 bases from J, the gap between germline ends came to 10 bases. The CDR3 extends over 13 amino acids. CDR3 in amino acids: CASSEGGVGEQYV. CDR3 DNA sequence: TGTGCCAGCAGTGAAGGAGGGGTCGGCGAGCAGTACGTC.

This clonotype was detected a few times. The rearrangement links TRBV12-3 or TRBV12-4 to TRBJ2-7; D uncertain. The CDR3 runs 13 residues. Trimming took off 6 bases at V and 3 bases at J, with 12 bases between the two ends. CDR3 protein: CASSWAKGYEQYF. The CDR3 DNA reads as TGTGCCAGCAGCTGGGCTAAGGGCTACGAGCAGTACTTC.

This chain uses TRBV20-1 with TRBJ1-1; TRBD1 might be the D (6 bases). CDR1 is DFQATT and CDR2 is SNEGSKA in the germline V gene (reference sequence). V dropped 2 bases and J dropped 1 base, with 11 bases sitting between them. The CDR3 is 14 amino acids. The CDR3 DNA reads as TGCAGTGCTAGAACTGGAGGGGGGAACACTGAAGCTTTCTTT. It specifies CSARTGGGNTEAFF.

The chain couples TRBV28 to TRBJ2-5, with 10 nucleotides matching TRBD2. This CDR3 spans 15 amino acids. The trim removed 5 bases at V and 4 bases at J, leaving 7 bases unmatched. The V gene's germline CDR1 is MDHEN and CDR2 SYDVKM. The CDR3 is CASSSPSGSVETQYF. The CDR3 DNA reads TGTGCCAGCAGTAGCCCTAGCGGGAGTGTAGAGACCCAGTACTTC.

The rearrangement uses TRBV5-5 and TRBJ2-7, with a tentative D call TRBD2 (5 bases). Germline V lookup: CDR1 SGHKS, CDR2 YYEKEE (reference sequence). The CDR3 has 14 residues. The V and J ends lost 0 bases and 4 bases respectively, with 11 bases between them. CDR3 region: CASSLGGSRYEQYF. CDR3 in DNA: TGTGCCAGCAGCTTGGGAGGGTCTCGGTACGAGCAGTACTTC. Complete variable domain (other parts from reference TRBV5-5 and TRBJ2-7): DAGVTQSPTHLIKTRGQQVTLRCSPISGHKSVSWYQQVLGQGPQFIFQYYEKEERGRGNFPDRFSARQFPNYSSELNVNALLLGDSALYLCASSLGGSRYEQYFGPGTRLTVT.

Only a few counts were recorded for this clonotype. The chain uses TRBV7-2 and TRBJ2-3; the match to TRBD1 covers 11 bases. V was clipped by 8 bases and J by 1 base; unmatched bases: 5. CDR1 is SGHTA and CDR2 is FQGNSA in the germline V gene. The CDR3 runs 15 residues. The CDR3 nucleotides read TGTGCCAGCCGGGACAGGGGGGGTGGCACAGATACGCAGTATTTT. Protein sequence: CASRDRGGGTDTQYF.

V gene TRBV20-1 combines with J gene TRBJ1-4, with 8 bases lining up with TRBD1. Germline V gene lookup returns CDR1 DFQATT and CDR2 SNEGSKA (reference sequence). The CDR3 sequence is 14 residues long. J gave up 8 bases and V 5 bases, and 10 bases lay outside the gene matches. CDR3 residues: CSALPRTGREKLFF. The CDR3 DNA follows: TGCAGTGCTCTCCCAAGGACAGGGCGGGAAAAACTGTTTTTT.

The gene calls are TRBV6-1 and TRBJ1-1; D unresolved. V lost 6 bases and J lost 4, with 12 bases in between. This CDR3 spans 13 amino acids. Germline V gene lookup returns CDR1 MNHNS and CDR2 SASEGT. The CDR3 sequence: CASRSVFSTEAFF. As DNA, the CDR3 is TGTGCCAGCAGATCTGTTTTTAGCACTGAAGCTTTCTTT.

This chain connects TRBV12-3 or TRBV12-4 to TRBJ1-1; a possible D gene is TRBD1 (5 bases). Trimming stripped 3 bases from V and 0 bases from J, with 11 bases between. CDR3 length: 15 residues. The CDR3 here is CASSLSGGMNTEAFF. The DNA for the CDR3 is TGTGCCAGCAGTTTGAGCGGGGGTATGAACACTGAAGCTTTCTTT.

This clonotype appeared a few times. The V gene is TRBV7-3, the J gene TRBJ2-1; TRBD1 is a possible D gene (6 bases). The CDR3 covers 14 residues. Deletions cut 4 bases from V and 3 bases from J, with 10 bases between. Germline V CDR1 and CDR2: SGHTA, FQGTGA. This CDR3 reads CASSSDRNYNEQFF. The CDR3 bases are TGTGCCAGCAGCTCCGACAGGAACTACAATGAGCAGTTCTTC.

Only a few counts were recorded for this clonotype. The chain links TRBV5-1 to TRBJ2-7; D call uncertain. Per germline, CDR1 SGHRS and CDR2 YFSETQ. V dropped 0 bases and J dropped 2 bases, with 12 bases sitting between them. The CDR3 consists of 15 residues. Here the CDR3 DNA reads TGCGCCAGCAGCTTGGAGGGTGGGCAGACCTACGAGCAGTACGTC. Its protein product is CASSLEGGQTYEQYV.

This clonotype was picked up a small number of times. The V gene is TRBV20-1, the J gene TRBJ2-7; TRBD2 agrees at 9 bases. CDR3 length equals 15 residues. The junction had 6 bases not matched to a gene; V was cut back by 0 bases and J by 3 bases. Germline V gives CDR1 DFQATT, CDR2 SNEGSKA (reference sequence). The CDR3 DNA reads TGCAGTGCTAGAGAAGGGCTAGCGGGGAGCTACGAGCAGTACGTC. Protein sequence: CSAREGLAGSYEQYV.

This clonotype was observed many times. V is TRBV5-1 and J is TRBJ1-1, with D possibly being TRBD1 (5 bases). The V end was cut by 4 bases, the J end by 5 bases, with 9 bases between. This CDR3 contains 12 residues. Germline V CDR1 and CDR2: SGHRS, YFSETQ. The CDR3 DNA reads TGCGCCAGCAGCAGGGGCTTGACTGAAGCTTTCTTT. Translating it yields CASSRGLTEAFF.

The chain links TRBV2 to TRBJ1-2; perhaps TRBD1 as D (6 bases). CDR1 and CDR2 (germline): SNHLY, FYNNEI. Trimming took 3 bases from V and 3 from J, leaving 8 bases between them. This CDR3 is 13 amino acids long. The CDR3 reads CASSDGGDYGYTF. The CDR3 region has the DNA TGTGCCAGCAGTGATGGGGGCGACTATGGCTACACCTTC.

The sample holds a few counts of this clonotype. The genes are TRBV3-1 and TRBJ1-5; 7 positions match TRBD1. Germline V gene sequence: CDR1 LGHDT, CDR2 YNNKEL (reference sequence). J was trimmed by 9 bases and V by 1 base; bases with no gene match: 9. CDR3 size: 15 residues. DNA of the CDR3: TGTGCCAGCAGCCAAGCCCAGGGGGTTGGACTGCCCCAGCATTTT. It specifies CASSQAQGVGLPQHF.

The chain has TRBV9 and TRBJ2-5; 9 nucleotides align to TRBD2. J gave up 7 bases and V 2 bases, and 9 bases lay outside the gene matches. The germline V gene encodes CDR1 SGDLS and CDR2 YYNGEE. The CDR3 loop spans 15 amino acids. DNA for the CDR3: TGTGCCAGCAGCGTCGCTAGCGGGATAGGGGGGACCCAGTACTTC. It encodes CASSVASGIGGTQYF.

This clonotype turned up a few times. This chain uses TRBV2 with TRBJ2-4; D possibly corresponds to TRBD2 (5 bases). The germline CDR1 and CDR2 sequences are SNHLY and FYNNEI. V gave up 7 bases and J gave up 0 bases, with 16 bases separating them. This CDR3 is built from 16 residues. In DNA form, the CDR3 reads TGTGCCAGCACCGCCTTGACTACCATAGCCAAAAACATTCAGTACTTC. This encodes CASTALTTIAKNIQYF.

The rearrangement links TRBV18 to TRBJ2-2, with a weak D call TRBD1 (6 bases). Germline V gene sequence: CDR1 KGHSH, CDR2 LQKENI. Trimming shortened V by 2 bases and J by 0 bases, and 10 bases separated the two germline ends. The CDR3 sequence is 16 residues long. The DNA for the CDR3 is TGTGCCAGCTCACCAGTGGACAGAACGAACACCGGGGAGCTGTTTTTT. This translates into CASSPVDRTNTGELFF.

The J gene is TRBJ2-3, the V gene TRBV12-3 or TRBV12-4; 7 nucleotides match TRBD2. The V and J ends lost 3 bases and 3 bases, in that order; junction bases with no gene match: 6. The CDR3 is made up of 15 amino acids. CDR3 region: CASSFWAGVTDTQYF. The CDR3 nucleotides read TGTGCCAGCAGTTTCTGGGCGGGGGTTACAGATACGCAGTATTTT.

This sequence joins TRBV7-9 and TRBJ1-1; D remains ambiguous. This CDR3 has 15 residues. V lost 1 base to trimming and J lost 0 bases, with 9 bases between them. CDR1 is SEHNR and CDR2 is FQNEAQ in the germline V gene (reference sequence). The CDR3 bases are TGTGCCAGCAGCTTAGGTAAGGGCATGAACACTGAAGCTTTCTTT. As protein: CASSLGKGMNTEAFF.

The chain employs TRBV20-1 and TRBJ2-1; weak D call: TRBD1 (5 bases). CDR1 and CDR2 (germline): DFQATT, SNEGSKA (reference sequence). There are 15 residues in the CDR3. This chain's CDR3 is CSPHSGQGHRNEQFF. CDR3 DNA sequence: TGCAGCCCCCATTCTGGGCAGGGCCACCGGAATGAGCAGTTCTTC.

The chain carries TRBV7-9 and TRBJ2-3, with 11 bases lining up with TRBD2. This CDR3 region has 15 residues. After removal of 5 bases from V and 9 bases from J, the junction contained 10 bases not matched to a gene. The germline V gene has CDR1 SEHNR and CDR2 FQNEAQ (reference sequence). The CDR3: CASSDLSSSGGTQYF. DNA of the CDR3: TGTGCCAGCAGCGACCTCTCGTCTAGCGGGGGGACGCAGTATTTT.

This clonotype was detected a few times. The chain is built from TRBV7-8 and TRBJ2-1, with 8 bases matching TRBD1. CDR3 length: 15 amino acids. Per the germline V gene, CDR1 is SGHVS and CDR2 is FQNEAQ. Trimming cost V 5 bases and J 3 bases; bases outside gene matches: 6. CDR3 sequence: CASSTGQGHYNEQFF. CDR3 DNA: TGTGCCAGCAGCACCGGACAGGGTCACTACAATGAGCAGTTCTTC. The full variable domain, rest sourced from reference TRBV7-8 and TRBJ2-1, is GAGVSQSPRYKVAKRGQDVALRCDPISGHVSLFWYQQALGQGPEFLTYFQNEAQLDKSGLPSDRFFAERPEGSVSTLKIQRTQQEDSAVYLCASSTGQGHYNEQFFGPGTRLTVL.

This clonotype was seen just once. The rearrangement uses TRBV7-7 and TRBJ2-2, with 15 positions matching TRBD2. Germline V gene data show CDR1 as SSHAT and CDR2 as FNYEAQ (reference sequence). CDR3 length equals 18 residues. After removal of 4 bases from V and 5 bases from J, the junction contained 8 bases not matched to a gene. CDR3 bases: TGTGCCAGCAGCTGGGGACTAGCGGGAGGCCCTTTGACCGGGGAGCTGTTTTTT. Translating gives CASSWGLAGGPLTGELFF.

V gene TRBV12-3 or TRBV12-4 combines with J gene TRBJ1-1; D remains ambiguous. The CDR3 is 13 amino acids. Trimming left V 4 bases short and J 2 bases short, with 8 bases between. For the CDR3, the DNA is TGTGCCAGCAGTTCTTACAGCAACACTGAAGCTTTCTTT. Residues: CASSSYSNTEAFF.